Below, 25 T cell receptor beta chains from the same sample are listed, as sequenced in a study of beta chain features in type 1 diabetes (dated by TCRdb to between 2018 and 2020). These receptors have no known antigen. Library construction relied on the immunoSEQ multiplex PCR assay. The entire isolated RNA was reverse transcribed using the High Capacity cDNA Reverse Transcription Kit, and thus expressed TCRB transcripts were sequenced. TCRdb limited this immuneACCESS table to in-frame rearrangements with V and J called. A share of clones is missing; checked studies link under half to unresolved V genes, and the rest is unexplained. Recorded for this sample are 600,000 to 700,000 clones; roughly 12% of them occurred a single time. The ten largest make up about 0.11% of the sample. General findings and caveats noted by the study authors: In all four CD4+ subsets, TCRB CDR3 length was moderately but significantly shorter in type 1 diabetes patients.

Sample: naive CD4+ T cells from blood. What this sample's cell subset or site label stands for: true naive CD4+ T cells. These receptors came from a man aged 25 to 40 with type 1 diabetes.

This clone appeared a few times. The chain joins TRBV23-1 to TRBJ1-3; D uncertain. TRBV23-1 qualifies as an ORF whose function is uncertain. The CDR3 has 18 amino acids. V gave up 3 bases and J gave up 4 bases, with 22 bases separating them. The CDR3 DNA reads as TGCGCCAGCAGTCAGCTCCGGGTGGCGGGTACCGCCGGAAACACCATATATTTT. Translation: CASSQLRVAGTAGNTIYF.

This clone was observed a few times. V and J are TRBV5-1 and TRBJ2-6; no clear D gene. The V end was cut by 4 bases, the J end by 0 bases, with 11 bases between. This CDR3 is 16 amino acids long. Per the germline V gene, CDR1 is SGHRS and CDR2 is YFSETQ. CDR3 sequence: CASSPDWSSGANVLTF. CDR3 sequence (DNA): TGCGCCAGCAGCCCCGACTGGAGCTCTGGGGCCAACGTCCTGACTTTC.

The chain recombines TRBV6-1 with TRBJ1-5; TRBD1 matches at 7 bases. Germline values: CDR1 MNHNS, CDR2 SASEGT. This CDR3 has 12 amino acids. Unmatched junction bases numbered 5, after V lost 10 bases and J lost 5 bases. In DNA form, the CDR3 reads TGTGCCACGACAGGGTGGGATCAGCCCCAGCATTTT. It encodes CATTGWDQPQHF.

This clone was observed a handful of times. The chain links TRBV4-2 to TRBJ1-3, with D tentatively TRBD1 (5 bases). Germline CDR1 reads LGHNA; CDR2 reads YNFKEQ. The CDR3 consists of 17 residues. Trimming pared 6 bases from V and 0 bases from J, leaving 18 bases between. The DNA of the CDR3 is TGTGCCAGCAGGCGGGGGGGTGCCCCGAACTCTGGAAACACCATATATTTT. The encoded protein is CASRRGGAPNSGNTIYF.

This clone came up a few times. The J gene is TRBJ1-2, the V gene TRBV9; D is perhaps TRBD1 (6 bases). CDR3 length: 15 amino acids. Between the trimmed V and J ends, which lost 0 bases and 8 bases, there was a span of 17 bases. Germline V CDR1 and CDR2: SGDLS, YYNGEE. The CDR3 is CASSVERTAVEGYTF. The CDR3 region has the DNA TGTGCCAGCAGCGTAGAGCGGACAGCTGTGGAGGGCTACACCTTC.

This clone was observed a handful of times. CDR3 sequence (DNA): TGTGCCAGCAGTGAATTTGGAGTAGGGGACAATCAGCCCCAGCATTTT. It is translated as CASSEFGVGDNQPQHF. J is TRBJ1-5 and V is TRBV25-1; D possibly corresponds to TRBD1 (5 bases). This CDR3 comprises 16 residues. The V end lost 1 base, the J end lost 3 bases, and 13 bases lay between the germline ends. Germline V gene data show CDR1 as MGHDK and CDR2 as SYGVNS.

This clone was counted a few times. The J gene is TRBJ1-5, the V gene TRBV5-6; D unresolved. The V end lost 5 bases, the J end lost 0 bases, and 9 bases lay between the germline ends. The CDR3 covers 14 residues. The germline gives CDR1 SGHDT, CDR2 YYEEEE. CDR3 in amino acids: CASRREHSNQPQHF. The CDR3 bases are TGTGCCAGCAGACGGGAGCATAGCAATCAGCCCCAGCATTTT.

This clone was detected only a few times. Additional DNA sequences in this sample encode the identical CDR3. J is TRBJ2-1 and V is TRBV7-2, with 9 bases matching TRBD1. Trimming at V came to 4 bases and at J to 4 bases, leaving 5 bases not matched to a gene. This CDR3 region has 15 residues. CDR1 SGHTA and CDR2 FQGNSA come from the germline V gene. The CDR3 DNA is TGTGCCAGCAGCTCCTGGGACAGGGAGTACAATGAGCAGTTCTTC. It translates to CASSSWDREYNEQFF.

This clone came up a few times. The J gene is TRBJ2-3, the V gene TRBV29-1; D may match TRBD1 or TRBD2 (5 bases each). Germline assignment: CDR1 SQVTM and CDR2 ANQGSEA. This CDR3 contains 14 residues. With 7 bases removed from V and 4 bases from J, the gap between germline ends came to 18 bases. The CDR3 loop reads CSGRRDGSADTQYF. In DNA form, the CDR3 reads TGCAGCGGCCGTCGGGACGGAAGCGCAGATACGCAGTATTTT.

A few counts support this clone. This specimen includes other DNA sequences encoding the same CDR3. This rearrangement joins TRBV11-2 to TRBJ2-5; 7 bases agree with TRBD1. V lost 5 bases and J lost 3; bases outside the gene matches: 3. The CDR3 has 13 residues. The germline V gene has CDR1 SGHAT and CDR2 FQNNGV. DNA of the CDR3: TGTGCCAGCAGCCCAGGGACAGAAGAGACCCAGTACTTC. This encodes CASSPGTEETQYF. Full variable domain (outside the CDR3, taken from reference TRBV11-2 and TRBJ2-5): EAGVAQSPRYKIIEKRQSVAFWCNPISGHATLYWYQQILGQGPKLLIQFQNNGVVDDSQLPKDRFSAERLKGVDSTLKIQPAKLEDSAVYLCASSPGTEETQYFGPGTRLLVL.

The genes are TRBV6-5 and TRBJ1-5; the D is unclear. The CDR3 is 16 residues long. Trimming removed 0 bases from V and 6 bases from J, with 15 bases in between. Germline values: CDR1 MNHEY, CDR2 SVGAGI. The CDR3 reads CASSYSAPPGGQPQHF. Written as DNA, the CDR3 is TGTGCCAGCAGTTACTCAGCGCCTCCAGGAGGTCAGCCCCAGCATTTT.

The chain couples TRBV11-2 to TRBJ1-4, with TRBD1 matching over 7 bases. This CDR3 region has 13 residues. Germline CDR1 SGHAT, CDR2 FQNNGV. V shed 3 bases, J shed 8 bases, and the junction held 3 bases outside the gene matches. DNA for the CDR3: TGTGCCAGCAGCTTGGGACAGCAAGAAAAACTGTTTTTT. Translated, it gives CASSLGQQEKLFF.

This clone was observed a few times. The V gene is TRBV7-2, the J gene TRBJ2-5, with D tentatively TRBD2 (6 bases). This CDR3 has 14 residues. Germline V gene data show CDR1 as SGHTA and CDR2 as FQGNSA. V lost 5 bases and J 13 bases, leaving 23 bases between the germline ends. The CDR3 loop is CASSPNQEGRGAYF. The CDR3, as DNA: TGTGCCAGCAGCCCGAATCAGGAGGGGCGAGGAGCGTACTTC.

This clone turned up a few times. The chain recombines TRBV5-6 with TRBJ1-1; D remains unclear. CDR3 length equals 8 residues. V was cut by 6 bases and J by 11 bases, with 5 bases left in between. The germline V gene encodes CDR1 SGHDT and CDR2 YYEEEE. The CDR3 nucleotides read TGTGCCAGCATAACTGCTTTCTTT. Amino acid sequence: CASITAFF.

This clone appeared a few times. V usage is TRBV6-5 and J usage is TRBJ2-1, with D perhaps matching TRBD2 (6 bases). Germline CDR1 and CDR2: MNHEY and SVGAGI. The CDR3 runs to 16 residues. V lost 1 base to trimming and J lost 4 bases, with 14 bases between them. The CDR3 nucleotides read TGTGCCAGCAGTTACTGGGGGGACGCTATTTACAATGAGCAGTTCTTC. This encodes CASSYWGDAIYNEQFF.

This chain links TRBV18 with TRBJ2-1; perhaps TRBD1 as D (5 bases). The CDR3 contains 13 residues. V was trimmed by 1 base and J by 8 bases, leaving 9 bases between them. CDR1 is KGHSH and CDR2 is LQKENI in the germline V gene. The CDR3 nucleotides read TGTGCCAGCTCACCACAGGACATCGATGAGCAGTTCTTC. This encodes CASSPQDIDEQFF.

This clone occurred a few times. The V call is TRBV2, the J call TRBJ2-7; perhaps TRBD1 as D (5 bases). CDR3 length: 12 amino acids. Trimming cost V 4 bases and J 5 bases, with 9 bases left between them. Germline V CDR1 and CDR2: SNHLY, FYNNEI. The CDR3 DNA sequence: TGTGCCAGCAGTGTCTCAGGGAACGAGCAGTACTTC. It is translated as CASSVSGNEQYF.

The chain is built from TRBV6-5 and TRBJ1-6; the D gene is possibly TRBD1 (5 bases). Trimming removed 7 bases at V and 6 bases at J, with 10 bases between. Germline CDR1 reads MNHEY; CDR2 reads SVGAGI. The CDR3 runs 13 residues. For the CDR3, the DNA is TGTGCCAGCAACAGACAGATTAATTCACCCCTCCACTTT. This translates into CASNRQINSPLHF.

This clone has more than one count but fewer than ten. This sample includes further DNA sequences coding for the same CDR3. The chain uses TRBV5-1 and TRBJ2-7; TRBD1 is a possible D gene (6 bases). Trimming stripped 0 bases from V and 2 bases from J, with 6 bases between. Germline CDR1 SGHRS, CDR2 YFSETQ. The CDR3 loop spans 13 amino acids. Written as DNA, the CDR3 is TGCGCCAGCAGCTTGGACAGGGCCTACGAGCAGTACTTC. Its protein is CASSLDRAYEQYF.

This clone has a handful of counts. The chain links TRBV7-9 to TRBJ1-4, with a weak D call TRBD1 (5 bases). V lost 3 bases and J lost 7, with 15 bases in between. There are 15 residues in the CDR3. CDR1 is SEHNR and CDR2 is FQNEAQ in the germline V gene (reference sequence). The CDR3 loop reads CASSFVGRAPEKLFF. The CDR3, as DNA: TGTGCCAGCAGCTTTGTGGGCAGGGCACCTGAAAAACTGTTTTTT. The full variable domain, in which reference TRBV7-9 and TRBJ1-4 provide the parts outside the CDR3, is DTGVSQNPRHKITKRGQNVTFRCDPISEHNRLYWYRQTLGQGPEFLTYFQNEAQLEKSRLLSDRFSAERPKGSFSTLEIQRTEQGDSAMYLCASSFVGRAPEKLFFGSGTQLSVL.

DNA for the CDR3: TGTGCCAGCAGCCCTCAGAACAGGGGGCGCGAAGCTTTCTTT. Protein product: CASSPQNRGREAFF. This chain connects TRBV9 to TRBJ1-1, with 9 bases that match TRBD1. There are 14 residues in the CDR3. From germline, CDR1 is SGDLS and CDR2 YYNGEE. Unmatched junction bases numbered 9, after V lost 4 bases and J lost 8 bases.

This clone was counted between two and nine times. The rearrangement links TRBV10-3 to TRBJ2-7; TRBD1 agrees at 8 bases. V shed 6 bases and J 3 bases; nucleotides not matched to a gene: 13. This CDR3 has 16 residues. CDR1 is ENHRY and CDR2 is SYGVKD in the germline V gene. CDR3 in amino acids: CAIRAGLTGEGYEQYF. CDR3 bases: TGTGCCATCAGAGCTGGACTGACAGGGGAAGGCTACGAGCAGTACTTC.

This clone was counted between two and nine times. The rearrangement links TRBV2 to TRBJ1-4; D might be TRBD1 (6 bases). Germline CDR1 SNHLY, CDR2 FYNNEI. V dropped 7 bases and J dropped 5 bases, with 17 bases sitting between them. The CDR3 runs 15 residues. The CDR3 here is CASKEQGQPNEKLFF. The CDR3 region has the DNA TGTGCCAGCAAGGAACAGGGCCAACCAAATGAAAAACTGTTTTTT.

This clone was counted only a few times. J is TRBJ2-3 and V is TRBV7-9; D remains unclear. The CDR3 extends over 11 amino acids. Trimming took off 3 bases at V and 4 bases at J, with 2 bases between the two ends. CDR1 SEHNR and CDR2 FQNEAQ come from the germline V gene (reference sequence). The CDR3 reads CASSFADTQYF. In nucleotides, the CDR3 is TGTGCCAGCAGCTTCGCAGATACGCAGTATTTT.

The V gene is TRBV20-1, the J gene TRBJ2-7; D gene unclear. The CDR3 runs 9 residues. Trimming removed 7 bases at V and 3 bases at J, with 4 bases between. Germline CDR1 and CDR2: DFQATT and SNEGSKA (reference sequence). DNA for the CDR3: TGCAGTGTGGGCTACGAGCAGTACTTC. Protein sequence: CSVGYEQYF.